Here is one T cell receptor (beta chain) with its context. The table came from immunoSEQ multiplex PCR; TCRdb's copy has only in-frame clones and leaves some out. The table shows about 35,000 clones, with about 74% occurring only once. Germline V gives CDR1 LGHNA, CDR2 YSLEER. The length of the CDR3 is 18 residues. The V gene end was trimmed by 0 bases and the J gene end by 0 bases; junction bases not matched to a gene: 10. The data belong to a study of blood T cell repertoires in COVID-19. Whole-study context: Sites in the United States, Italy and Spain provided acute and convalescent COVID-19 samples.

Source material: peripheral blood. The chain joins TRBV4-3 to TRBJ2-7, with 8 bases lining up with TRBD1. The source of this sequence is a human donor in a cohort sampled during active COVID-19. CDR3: CASSQDHRTGFSSYEQYF. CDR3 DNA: TGCGCCAGCAGCCAAGATCACCGGACAGGGTTTAGCTCCTACGAGCAGTACTTC.